The TCR beta chain described here comes from a study of identical twins. Study-wide results and limits: Out-of-frame alpha sequences common to twins exhibited an excess of low generation probability.

Per the germline V gene, CDR1 is SGHVS and CDR2 is FNYEAQ. There are 14 residues in the CDR3. Trimming left V 1 base short and J 5 bases short, with 9 bases between. Via MiXCR, TCRdb re-called the 5' RACE reads, giving one row per CDR3 protein. The table includes fewer than 900,000 distinct CDR3 sequences, 18% detected once. To note about this clonotype: Its matching antigen is unknown.

Healthy Caucasian donors formed the entire cohort. These data are also associated with another study on T cells expressing NK-cell markers. That source reports: Among the eight sequenced donors, seven tested HCMV-seropositive and one tested seronegative.

The sequence derives from a woman aged 18-30 years in good health. This chain uses TRBV7-6 with TRBJ1-5, with D unclear. The sequencing input was PBMCs. CDR3 coding DNA: TGTGCCAGCAGCTTAGAGAAGGGTTATCAGCCCCAGCATTTT. Translation gives CASSLEKGYQPQHF. The entire variable domain, with the rest obtained from reference TRBV7-6 and TRBJ1-5, is as follows: GAGVSQSPRYKVTKRGQDVALRCDPISGHVSLYWYRQALGQGPEFLTYFNYEAQQDKSGLPNDRFSAERPEGSISTLTIQRTEQRDSAMYRCASSLEKGYQPQHFGDGTRLSIL.